This T cell receptor beta chain emerged from a study of a mutant IDH1 vaccine in newly diagnosed glioma. Study as a whole: Either 4-6 weeks after radiotherapy alone or alongside temozolomide, vaccination was begun. Every participant had undergone radiotherapy, temozolomide, or both before, and most underwent both. Sex distribution of treated patients was around 62% male and approximately 38% female; mean age was 40.4 years.

The table came from immunoSEQ multiplex PCR; TCRdb's copy has only in-frame clones and leaves some out. Seen here are about 54,000 clones, 87% observed once, and the top ten hold roughly 1.5%. Specified time point: week 23, last vaccination. Doses comprised 300 ug of mutant IDH1 20-mer peptide each, plus topical imiquimod. Study findings and constraints: Researchers report vaccine-induced immune responses in roughly 93% of patients.

This clone was seen more than once but under ten times. Its antigen remains unknown. The CDR3 is made up of 15 amino acids. With V trimmed by 3 bases and J by 7 bases, 7 bases remained unmatched. CDR1 is SGHAT, CDR2 FQNNGV, per germline. The sequencing here drew on PBMCs, taken from a glioma patient whose treatment included an IDH1 peptide vaccine. V usage is TRBV11-2 and J usage is TRBJ2-2, with 8 bases aligning to TRBD2. This clonotype originated in a man aged 35 to 55 with glioma. CDR3 sequence (DNA): TGTGCCAGCAGCTTTCGAGCGGGAGTGGGCGGGGAGCTGTTTTTT. It yields the protein CASSFRAGVGGELFF.